This TCR beta chain was documented in a study of cytomegalovirus exposure and HLA in healthy donors. General study results and limits: Earlier analysis found most TCR beta V segments productive about 87% or about 30% of the time. Most sequenced TCRs were rare (though some public TCRs occurred in many donors).

PCR involved 60 Vbeta and 13 Jbeta primers. TCRdb's copy holds only in-frame clones and misses some; the assay was immunoSEQ multiplex PCR. This table holds fewer than 130,000 clones. With respect to this clone: Its antigen remains unknown.

CDR3 size: 15 residues. Germline V gene lookup returns CDR1 SGHTA and CDR2 FQGNSA. J lost 4 bases, V lost 1 base, and 5 bases had no gene match. Sequencing was performed on PBMCs. The rearrangement links TRBV7-2 to TRBJ1-2; 8 bases fit TRBD1. This TCR was sampled from a man in his forties or fifties in good health and CMV-seronegative. In nucleotides, the CDR3 is TGTGCCAGCAGCTTAGGGTCGGACAGGGTCTATGGCTACACCTTC. Translation gives CASSLGSDRVYGYTF.